What follows is one TCR beta chain and its context. The data were taken from a study of blood T cell repertoires in COVID-19. Turning to the study itself: The United States, Italy and Spain supplied acute and convalescent COVID-19 samples.

Recruits, aged roughly 18 to 100 years, lived in 25 or so US areas. Profiling relied on immunoSEQ multiplex PCR, and the TCRdb table lists in-frame clones only, not all of them. This table has roughly 300,000 clones, roughly 84% appearing once. Germline V gene sequence: CDR1 MNHNY, CDR2 SVGAGI (reference sequence). The CDR3 totals 14 residues. Deletions cut 6 bases from V and 3 bases from J, with 14 bases between. This chain links TRBV6-6 with TRBJ1-1, with D tentatively TRBD1 (5 bases). This receptor was obtained from a woman between 25 and 40 years old who had recovered from COVID-19. Material for sequencing was PBMCs or T cells enriched from blood (not recorded which). CDR3 sequence (DNA): TGTGCCAGCAGAACCAGGGAGGGAGACACTGAAGCTTTCTTT. Protein: CASRTREGDTEAFF.